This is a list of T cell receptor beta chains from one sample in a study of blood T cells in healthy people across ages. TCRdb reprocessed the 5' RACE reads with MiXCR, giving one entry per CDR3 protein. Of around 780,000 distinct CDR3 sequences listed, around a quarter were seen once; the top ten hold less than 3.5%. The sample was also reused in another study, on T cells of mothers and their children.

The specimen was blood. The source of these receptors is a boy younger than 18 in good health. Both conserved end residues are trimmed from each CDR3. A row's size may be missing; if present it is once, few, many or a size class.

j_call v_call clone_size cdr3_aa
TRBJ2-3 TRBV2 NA ASGAAALTDTQY
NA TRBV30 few ASRAGGAEQY
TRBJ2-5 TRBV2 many ASSGLAGHQETQY
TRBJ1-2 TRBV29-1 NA SEMTGLGYT
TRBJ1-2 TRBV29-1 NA SVEAWTGDGYT
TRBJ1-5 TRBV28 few ASSRRELSQPQH
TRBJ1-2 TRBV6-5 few ASSPGRGYT
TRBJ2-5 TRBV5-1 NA ASSLGSGQEETQY
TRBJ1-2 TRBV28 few ASSTSGTGVYGYT
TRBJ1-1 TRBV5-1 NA ASSLEGRSSEAF
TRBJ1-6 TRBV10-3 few AISVTRDPGSNSPLH
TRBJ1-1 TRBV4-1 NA ASSQESVWGTEAF
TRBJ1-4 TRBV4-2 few ASSQEGYRAREYEKLF
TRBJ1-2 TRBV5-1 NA ASSGTGGLNYGYT
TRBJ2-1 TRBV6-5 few ASSYSASGGGEQF
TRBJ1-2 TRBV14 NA ASSQVGSYT
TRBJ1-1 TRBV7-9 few ASSLDRGAF
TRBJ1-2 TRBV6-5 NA ASSYSGVANYGYT
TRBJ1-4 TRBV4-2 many ASSHEWTAGNEKLF
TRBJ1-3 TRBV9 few ASSVVLQGSNLIGNTIY
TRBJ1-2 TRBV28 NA ASSLTQGAGGYT
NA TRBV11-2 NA ASSFGQGASIGSYEQY